This T cell receptor beta chain originates from a study of cytomegalovirus exposure and HLA in healthy donors. Worth noting for this clone: What it recognizes is unknown. This specimen includes other DNA sequences encoding the same CDR3.

Looked up from germline, CDR1 is SEHNR and CDR2 is FQNEAQ (reference sequence). V dropped 5 bases and J dropped 2; count of bases not matched to a gene: 2. The CDR3 runs to 13 residues. The PCR contained 60 Vbeta and 13 Jbeta primers. The repertoire was sequenced with immunoSEQ multiplex PCR; TCRdb's copy has only in-frame clones and lacks some. The sample includes around 130,000 clones, roughly 88% seen only once; the top ten take roughly 2.7%. Notes on the study in general: Among TCR beta chains of equal frequency, HLA-associated ones were more clonally expanded in a later analysis. The likely origin of a cluster of highly shared sequence variants was a sequencing artifact. Earlier analysis looked at TCR beta V segments, and most were productive about 87% or about 30% of the time.

The rearrangement links TRBV7-9 to TRBJ1-2; 7 bases align to TRBD1. Specimen: PBMCs. This clonotype was obtained from a man over 45 in good health and CMV-seronegative. The CDR3 sequence is CASSLQGNYGYTF. The CDR3 DNA reads TGTGCCAGCAGCCTACAGGGGAACTATGGCTACACCTTC.